The 15 T cell receptor beta chains in this list originate from one sample, sequenced in a study of CD8+ T cells in alopecia areata (dated by TCRdb to the late 2010s). The time point label for this specimen denotes: roughly 26 weeks on oral tofacitinib. The treatment or condition label corresponds to: oral pan-JAK inhibitor, 5-10 mg twice daily. The library was produced with the immunoSEQ multiplex PCR assay. RNA was extracted from all samples and reverse transcribed into cDNA as template for TCR sequencing. TCRdb re-hosts the immuneACCESS table, in-frame sequences only. Its copies lack some clones; in the studies checked, an unresolved V gene accounts for under half of them, and the cause for the rest is not known. Counted in this sample were under 350,000 clones; 58% of them appeared once. In total, the top ten clones hold more than 1.5% of the sample. The sample in question was CD4+ T cells sorted from blood, obtained at week 24, from a patient treated with tofacitinib. The receptors originated from a human donor with alopecia areata.

DNA for the CDR3: TGTGCCAGCAGCTTAAACGGACAGTTGAACACTGAAGCTTTCTTT. Translated, it gives CASSLNGQLNTEAFF. This chain joins TRBV7-8 and TRBJ1-1; tentatively, D is TRBD1 (6 bases). CDR3 length: 15 amino acids. Per the germline V gene, CDR1 is SGHVS and CDR2 is FQNEAQ. The V end was cut by 2 bases, the J end by 0 bases, with 10 bases between.

A few counts support this clone. The V call is TRBV4-2, the J call TRBJ1-1; tentatively, D is TRBD1 (5 bases). Germline CDR1 LGHNA, CDR2 YNFKEQ. V was clipped by 0 bases and J by 0 bases, with 11 bases between them. This CDR3 spans 16 amino acids. This chain's CDR3 is CASSQDPTDMNTEAFF. CDR3 DNA: TGTGCCAGCAGCCAAGACCCGACAGACATGAACACTGAAGCTTTCTTT.

The gene calls are TRBV7-2 and TRBJ2-5, with D possibly TRBD2 on 6 matching bases. This CDR3 region has 13 residues. Germline assignment: CDR1 SGHTA and CDR2 FQGNSA. V lost 5 bases and J lost 5, with 12 bases in between. CDR3 protein: CASSRTSSETQYF. DNA of the CDR3: TGTGCCAGCAGCCGAACTAGCTCGGAGACCCAGTACTTC. The whole variable domain, remainder taken from reference TRBV7-2 and TRBJ2-5, is GAGVSQSPSNKVTEKGKDVELRCDPISGHTALYWYRQSLGQGLEFLIYFQGNSAPDKSGLPSDRFSAERTGGSVSTLTIQRTQQEDSAVYLCASSRTSSETQYFGPGTRLLVL.

V usage is TRBV29-1 and J usage is TRBJ2-7; maybe TRBD1 (5 bases). V was cut by 1 base and J by 0 bases, with 10 bases left in between. The germline CDR1 and CDR2 sequences are SQVTM and ANQGSEA. The CDR3 extends over 14 amino acids. CDR3 protein: CSVEAQESSYEQYF. For the CDR3, the DNA is TGCAGCGTTGAAGCACAGGAAAGCTCCTACGAGCAGTACTTC.

The chain joins TRBV29-1 to TRBJ1-5, with 7 bases lining up with TRBD1. The CDR3 runs 15 residues. V was clipped by 7 bases and J by 0 bases; unmatched bases: 9. Per the germline V gene, CDR1 is SQVTM and CDR2 is ANQGSEA. Here the CDR3 reads CSALTGTSSNQPQHF. DNA of the CDR3: TGCAGCGCCTTGACAGGGACTAGTAGCAATCAGCCCCAGCATTTT.

This clone was observed a handful of times. The chain links TRBV11-2 to TRBJ2-5; D gene uncertain. The CDR3 runs to 11 residues. Germline V lookup: CDR1 SGHAT, CDR2 FQNNGV. V dropped 7 bases and J dropped 4 bases, with 7 bases sitting between them. The CDR3 nucleotides are TGTGCCAGCACACTCAGAGAGACCCAGTACTTC. It specifies CASTLRETQYF.

This chain uses TRBV29-1 with TRBJ2-5, with D uncertain. The CDR3 totals 12 residues. Trimming stripped 3 bases from V and 2 bases from J, with 7 bases between. Germline lookup yields CDR1 SQVTM and CDR2 ANQGSEA. CDR3 DNA sequence: TGCAGCGTTGACCATGATCAAGAGACCCAGTACTTC. Protein sequence: CSVDHDQETQYF.

This chain joins TRBV12-5 and TRBJ2-1, with D perhaps given as TRBD1 or TRBD2 (5 bases each). Trimming pared 0 bases from V and 6 bases from J, leaving 12 bases between. The CDR3 runs 15 residues. From germline, CDR1 is LGHNT and CDR2 FRNRAP. CDR3 in amino acids: CASGLVGTLLNEQFF. CDR3 DNA sequence: TGTGCTAGTGGTTTGGTAGGGACCCTACTCAATGAGCAGTTCTTC. Full variable domain (rest looked up from reference TRBV12-5 and TRBJ2-1): DARVTQTPRHKVTEMGQEVTMRCQPILGHNTVFWYRQTMMQGLELLAYFRNRAPLDDSGMPKDRFSAEMPDATLATLKIQPSEPRDSAVYFCASGLVGTLLNEQFFGPGTRLTVL.

This chain uses TRBV29-1 with TRBJ2-2, with D possibly being TRBD1 or TRBD2 (5 bases each). Germline lookup yields CDR1 SQVTM and CDR2 ANQGSEA. V dropped 3 bases and J dropped 13 bases, with 15 bases sitting between them. CDR3 length equals 12 residues. This CDR3 is CSVDELRDGLFF. CDR3 coding DNA: TGCAGCGTTGACGAGCTCCGGGACGGGCTGTTTTTT.

The table lists this clone with a few counts. The chain carries TRBV7-2 and TRBJ1-4; possible D gene TRBD1, 6 bases. Germline loops: CDR1 SGHTA, CDR2 FQGNSA. There are 15 residues in the CDR3. Trimming removed 1 base from V and 5 bases from J, with 11 bases in between. CDR3 nucleotide sequence: TGTGCCAGCAGCTTAGGGGTAACAGGGAATGAAAAACTGTTTTTT. It translates to CASSLGVTGNEKLFF. The entire variable domain, with the rest obtained from reference TRBV7-2 and TRBJ1-4, is as follows: GAGVSQSPSNKVTEKGKDVELRCDPISGHTALYWYRQSLGQGLEFLIYFQGNSAPDKSGLPSDRFSAERTGGSVSTLTIQRTQQEDSAVYLCASSLGVTGNEKLFFGSGTQLSVL.

This clone has a single count. The chain employs TRBV5-1 and TRBJ1-4; D perhaps matches TRBD1 (5 bases). The CDR3 is 14 residues long. V was shortened by 2 bases and J by 7 bases, with 12 bases between the two germline ends. Per germline, CDR1 SGHRS and CDR2 YFSETQ. The CDR3 sequence is CASSFSREGEKLFF. The CDR3 region has the DNA TGCGCCAGCAGCTTCAGCAGGGAGGGTGAAAAACTGTTTTTT.

This rearrangement joins TRBV6-5 to TRBJ1-6; D is ambiguous. Germline lookup yields CDR1 MNHEY and CDR2 SVGAGI. Trimming pared 6 bases from V and 7 bases from J, leaving 13 bases between. This CDR3 has 14 residues. CDR3 in amino acids: CASRDFGGNSPLHF. Written as DNA, the CDR3 is TGTGCCAGCAGAGACTTCGGTGGGAATTCACCCCTCCACTTT.

The gene calls are TRBV29-1 and TRBJ2-7; D call uncertain. V lost 5 bases, J lost 0 bases, and 8 bases lay in between. Germline V gene sequence: CDR1 SQVTM, CDR2 ANQGSEA. The CDR3 has 12 amino acids. The CDR3 DNA sequence: TGCAGCGTTATGGGTCTCTCCTACGAGCAGTACTTC. This gives the protein CSVMGLSYEQYF.

The chain has TRBV12-5 and TRBJ1-1; D unclear. V lost 0 bases and J lost 6, with 11 bases in between. CDR1 and CDR2 (germline): LGHNT, FRNRAP. CDR3 length: 14 amino acids. CDR3 residues: CASGLVPVLPEAFF. In DNA, the CDR3 is TGTGCTAGTGGTTTGGTACCAGTTTTACCTGAAGCTTTCTTT.

The DNA for the CDR3 is TGCGCCAGCAGCTCGACCTTGACTCCAACCGAGCAGTACTTC. It specifies CASSSTLTPTEQYF. The chain is built from TRBV5-1 and TRBJ2-7; D not certain. The V gene lost 3 bases and the J gene lost 6 bases, with 16 bases spanning the gap. From germline, CDR1 is SGHRS and CDR2 YFSETQ. CDR3 size: 14 residues.